The 14 T cell receptor beta chains listed next were all sequenced from one sample in a study of response to subunit inactivated influenza vaccine (dated by TCRdb to 2016 to 2018). The library was generated by RT-PCR. The sequencer was an Illumina HiSeq 2500. In-frame beta chains were kept once TCRdb had trimmed the public reads at Q25 with fastp and called clones with MiXCR. Rows are combined by CDR3 protein, so each entry shows the most common genes and DNA. Recorded for this sample are roughly 500,000 distinct CDR3 sequences; 25% of them occurred a single time. The ten largest clones represent around 2% of the sample. The sample was CD4+ T cells sorted from PBMCs, taken 4 to 6 days after vaccination. All receptors come from a man aged 50 or older who received an inactivated influenza vaccine. Donor details come from another sample of the same person, matched by shared clones.

The CDR3 bases are TGTGCCACCCGGGCCGGGGGGGGGCCTGAGCAGTTCTTC. As protein: CATRAGGGPEQFF. V is TRBV24-1 and J is TRBJ2-1, with 8 bases fitting TRBD2. The junction had 9 bases not matched to a gene; V was cut back by 9 bases and J by 9 bases. From germline, CDR1 is KGHDR and CDR2 SFDVKD. This CDR3 is 13 amino acids long.

This clonotype was recorded a few times. The chain is built from TRBV20-1 and TRBJ1-2, with unresolved D. Between the trimmed V and J ends, which lost 4 bases and 4 bases, there was a span of 7 bases. The germline V gene has CDR1 DFQATT and CDR2 SNEGSKA (reference sequence). CDR3 length: 11 amino acids. DNA for the CDR3: TGCAGTGCTAACATCCCCTATGGCTACACCTTC. Translated, it gives CSANIPYGYTF.

This clonotype was detected only a few times. This chain joins TRBV20-1 and TRBJ2-3, with 14 bases lining up with TRBD2. The CDR3 has 15 amino acids. Germline V gives CDR1 DFQATT, CDR2 SNEGSKA (reference sequence). J lost 3 bases, V lost 5 bases, and 4 bases had no gene match. The CDR3 reads CSASGTSGRTDTQYF. The CDR3 DNA reads TGCAGTGCTTCAGGGACTAGCGGGAGAACAGATACGCAGTATTTT.

The chain combines TRBV5-1 with TRBJ2-2; D possibly uses TRBD1 or TRBD2 (5 bases each). Germline loops: CDR1 SGHRS, CDR2 YFSETQ. The CDR3 is 15 residues long. V lost 0 bases and J 6 bases, leaving 12 bases between the germline ends. For the CDR3, the DNA is TGCGCCAGCAGCTTGGGGGGCGGGTCCCCCGGGGAGCTGTTTTTT. Translating gives CASSLGGGSPGELFF.

The chain combines TRBV20-1 with TRBJ2-5; 7 bases line up with TRBD1. CDR3 length: 14 amino acids. The ends lost 4 bases at V and 2 bases at J; junction bases unmatched: 7. Germline CDR1 is DFQATT and CDR2 is SNEGSKA (reference sequence). CDR3: CSAKQGTQQETQYF. For the CDR3, the DNA is TGCAGTGCTAAACAGGGGACCCAACAAGAGACCCAGTACTTC.

J is TRBJ2-7 and V is TRBV4-2, with D tentatively TRBD1 or TRBD2 (5 bases each). This CDR3 is 14 amino acids long. Germline CDR1 is LGHNA and CDR2 is YNFKEQ. V lost 3 bases to trimming and J lost 5 bases, with 14 bases between them. CDR3 bases: TGTGCCAGCAGCCAGAGGGACGGCCAGGACGAGCAGTACTTC. Its protein is CASSQRDGQDEQYF.

This clonotype was observed a handful of times. The chain recombines TRBV7-9 with TRBJ2-2, with TRBD2 identical over 8 bases. The V gene's germline CDR1 is SEHNR and CDR2 FQNEAQ (reference sequence). The CDR3 runs to 16 residues. The ends lost 4 bases at V and 8 bases at J; junction bases unmatched: 12. The CDR3 protein is CASSYHSGISSGELFF. The CDR3, as DNA: TGTGCCAGCAGCTACCATAGCGGGATCTCCTCGGGGGAGCTGTTTTTT.

The genes are TRBV4-2 and TRBJ2-7, with D tentatively TRBD2 (6 bases). In germline, CDR1 is LGHNA, CDR2 YNFKEQ. Trimming removed 4 bases at V and 0 bases at J, with 13 bases between. This CDR3 has 15 amino acids. As DNA, the CDR3 is TGTGCCAGCAGCCGGTCGGGGGTCAGCTCCTACGAGCAGTACTTC. This gives the protein CASSRSGVSSYEQYF.

This chain connects TRBV20-1 to TRBJ2-3; D call uncertain. Per the germline V gene, CDR1 is DFQATT and CDR2 is SNEGSKA (reference sequence). The CDR3 is made up of 14 amino acids. DNA of the CDR3: TGCCGCCCTCTTCGCGGACCGAGCACAGATACGCAGTATTTT. Its protein is CRPLRGPSTDTQYF.

This clonotype occurred a few times. Its ends do not fully match the called genes, so a read error is possible. This chain links TRBV15 with TRBJ2-1; perhaps TRBD2 as D (5 bases). The germline gives CDR1 LNHNV, CDR2 YYDKDF (reference sequence). This CDR3 is 14 amino acids long. The CDR3 reads CATSGEYGDNEQFF. DNA of the CDR3: TGTGCCACCAGCGGAGAATACGGGGACAATGAGCAGTTCTTC.

CDR3 nucleotides: TGCGCCAGCAGCTTGGCCGAGGTGAACACTGAAGCTTTCTTT. Translation gives CASSLAEVNTEAFF. The chain recombines TRBV5-1 with TRBJ1-1, with D unclear. The CDR3 is 14 residues long. The germline gives CDR1 SGHRS, CDR2 YFSETQ. V lost 0 bases and J lost 0, with 6 bases in between. Full variable domain (rest looked up from reference TRBV5-1 and TRBJ1-1): KAGVTQTPRYLIKTRGQQVTLSCSPISGHRSVSWYQQTPGQGLQFLFEYFSETQRNKGNFPGRFSGRQFSNSRSEMNVSTLELGDSALYLCASSLAEVNTEAFFGQGTRLTVV.

This clonotype was observed once. The chain has TRBV9 and TRBJ2-2, with 8 nucleotides matching TRBD2. Germline loops: CDR1 SGDLS, CDR2 YYNGEE. After removal of 0 bases from V and 6 bases from J, the junction contained 10 bases not matched to a gene. CDR3 size: 17 residues. The CDR3 sequence: CASSVALSGGRSGELFF. The CDR3 nucleotides read TGTGCCAGCAGCGTAGCTCTCAGCGGGGGTAGGTCCGGGGAGCTGTTTTTT.

This clonotype was seen more than once but under ten times. The rearrangement joins TRBV3-1 to TRBJ1-3; D possibly corresponds to TRBD1 (6 bases). The germline V gene encodes CDR1 LGHDT and CDR2 YNNKEL (reference sequence). CDR3 size: 14 residues. Trimming pared 10 bases from V and 4 bases from J, leaving 17 bases between. The CDR3 DNA reads TGTGCCACGGGTGGGACACCTCTGGGAAACACCATATATTTT. Protein product: CATGGTPLGNTIYF. The entire variable domain, with the rest obtained from reference TRBV3-1 and TRBJ1-3, is as follows: DTAVSQTPKYLVTQMGNDKSIKCEQNLGHDTMYWYKQDSKKFLKIMFSYNNKELIINETVPNRFSPKSPDKAHLNLHINSLELGDSAVYFCATGGTPLGNTIYFGEGSWLTVV.

This clonotype has only a few counts. J is TRBJ1-1 and V is TRBV12-3 or TRBV12-4; TRBD1 matches 11 bases. The CDR3 is made up of 14 amino acids. J lost 5 bases, V lost 6 bases, and 5 bases had no gene match. The CDR3 region is CASRRGTGGTEAFF. CDR3 nucleotides: TGTGCCAGCAGACGGGGGACAGGGGGGACTGAAGCTTTCTTT.